Shown below are 30 T cell receptor beta chains from a single sample sequenced in a study of OX40 agonist ivuxolimab in advanced cancers. Clones were sequenced by immunoSEQ multiplex PCR, and TCRdb holds only the in-frame ones, with some missing. The sample consists of about 89,000 clones, roughly 88% of them appearing once. Sequenced here: CD4+ or CD8+ T cells sorted from blood, sampled in a trial of the OX40 agonist ivuxolimab. The receptors originated from an adult with an advanced solid tumor such as melanoma, head and neck, liver or kidney cancer.

The V call is TRBV7-2, the J call TRBJ2-3; 14 bases align to TRBD2. The length of the CDR3 is 17 residues. Per the germline V gene, CDR1 is SGHTA and CDR2 is FQGNSA. With 1 base clipped from V and 5 bases from J, the junction kept 5 bases outside the gene matches. In DNA, the CDR3 is TGTGCCAGCAGCTTAGTTGGACTAGCGGGGGGAGGAGATACGCAGTATTTT. Its translation: CASSLVGLAGGGDTQYF. Full variable domain (outside the CDR3, taken from reference TRBV7-2 and TRBJ2-3): GAGVSQSPSNKVTEKGKDVELRCDPISGHTALYWYRQSLGQGLEFLIYFQGNSAPDKSGLPSDRFSAERTGGSVSTLTIQRTQQEDSAVYLCASSLVGLAGGGDTQYFGPGTRLTVL.

This sequence joins TRBV5-6 and TRBJ1-2; TRBD1 matches 7 bases. CDR3 length equals 15 residues. V shed 4 bases, J shed 8 bases, and the junction held 14 bases outside the gene matches. The germline V gene has CDR1 SGHDT and CDR2 YYEEEE. Here the CDR3 reads CASSRRQGSLGGYTF. In DNA form, the CDR3 reads TGTGCCAGCAGCCGGAGACAGGGAAGCCTCGGCGGCTACACCTTC.

The chain couples TRBV27 to TRBJ2-6, with unresolved D. Per the germline V gene, CDR1 is MNHEY and CDR2 is SMNVEV (reference sequence). The V gene lost 5 bases and the J gene lost 0 bases, with 14 bases spanning the gap. This CDR3 is 17 amino acids long. The CDR3 DNA follows: TGTGCCAGCAGTCGCCTCCCAGTCACCTCTGGGGCCAACGTCCTGACTTTC. Its translation: CASSRLPVTSGANVLTF.

V usage is TRBV7-8 and J usage is TRBJ1-2; D gene unclear. The CDR3 extends over 13 amino acids. Trimming left V 5 bases short and J 6 bases short, with 13 bases between. Germline values: CDR1 SGHVS, CDR2 FQNEAQ. This CDR3 reads CASSRWTDNGYTF. The CDR3, as DNA: TGTGCCAGCAGCCGCTGGACGGATAATGGCTACACCTTC.

This rearrangement joins TRBV7-3 to TRBJ1-2, with D uncertain. The V gene's germline CDR1 is SGHTA and CDR2 FQGTGA. This CDR3 region has 15 residues. Trimming removed 1 base from V and 2 bases from J, with 11 bases in between. CDR3 in amino acids: CASSLNPDANYGYTF. In DNA form, the CDR3 reads TGTGCCAGCAGCTTAAACCCGGACGCGAACTATGGCTACACCTTC.

This chain links TRBV5-1 with TRBJ1-1; a possible D gene is TRBD1 (6 bases). Germline lookup yields CDR1 SGHRS and CDR2 YFSETQ. The CDR3 extends over 17 amino acids. V lost 3 bases, J lost 4 bases, and 22 bases lay in between. CDR3 amino acids: CASSSTLNRDGGTEAFF. In DNA, the CDR3 is TGCGCCAGCAGCTCCACACTCAACAGGGACGGAGGCACTGAAGCTTTCTTT.

This sequence joins TRBV11-2 and TRBJ1-2; D is perhaps TRBD1 (5 bases). The CDR3 runs to 16 residues. Trimming took off 0 bases at V and 2 bases at J, with 13 bases between the two ends. CDR1 and CDR2 from the germline V gene are SGHAT and FQNNGV. The CDR3 loop reads CASSLDRGGRNYGYTF. The CDR3 DNA reads as TGTGCCAGCAGCTTAGACCGTGGGGGGAGAAACTATGGCTACACCTTC.

The rearrangement uses TRBV5-1 and TRBJ2-7; 9 bases match TRBD1. There are 20 residues in the CDR3. V lost 4 bases to trimming and J lost 0 bases; unmatched junction nucleotides: 20. Germline-derived CDR1 and CDR2 are SGHRS and YFSETQ. Here the CDR3 reads CASSQPRAGTGPQGSYEQYF. DNA of the CDR3: TGCGCCAGCAGCCAACCCCGAGCCGGGACAGGGCCACAGGGCTCCTACGAGCAGTACTTC.

The chain carries TRBV28 and TRBJ1-5; D perhaps matches TRBD1 (5 bases). V lost 7 bases and J 6 bases, leaving 16 bases between the germline ends. The CDR3 spans 14 residues. Germline CDR1 reads MDHEN; CDR2 reads SYDVKM. This chain's CDR3 is CASIPGGGGQPQHF. As DNA, the CDR3 is TGTGCCAGCATTCCCGGGGGGGGAGGTCAGCCCCAGCATTTT.

The chain recombines TRBV10-3 with TRBJ2-7, with 8 bases identical to TRBD1. Germline V gene lookup returns CDR1 ENHRY and CDR2 SYGVKD. The CDR3 extends over 12 amino acids. After removal of 9 bases from V and 6 bases from J, the junction contained 7 bases not matched to a gene. CDR3 loop: CAIGQGLAEQYF. CDR3 nucleotide sequence: TGTGCCATAGGACAGGGACTCGCCGAGCAGTACTTC.

The chain uses TRBV5-8 and TRBJ1-4, with D possibly being TRBD1 (5 bases). V dropped 6 bases and J dropped 7 bases, with 16 bases sitting between them. Germline CDR1 SGHTS, CDR2 YDEGEE. The CDR3 loop spans 14 amino acids. CDR3 DNA sequence: TGTGCCAGCACCGGGGGAGGGATACGTGAAAAACTGTTTTTT. Protein product: CASTGGGIREKLFF.

The chain links TRBV18 to TRBJ2-7; 9 bases are a match to TRBD1. The CDR3 has 14 amino acids. V lost 6 bases to trimming and J lost 3 bases; unmatched junction nucleotides: 6. CDR1 is KGHSH, CDR2 LQKENI, per germline. The CDR3 DNA reads TGTGCCAGCTCGGGTGGGACAGGGTTCTACGAGCAGTACTTC. Translated, it gives CASSGGTGFYEQYF.

This clone was observed a few times. The chain recombines TRBV11-1 with TRBJ1-2; no reliable D call. Trimming removed 1 base from V and 0 bases from J, with 9 bases in between. The CDR3 covers 15 residues. Germline lookup yields CDR1 SGHAT and CDR2 FQDESV (reference sequence). The DNA for the CDR3 is TGTGCCAGCAGCTTAGAAGGAGGAGCTAACTATGGCTACACCTTC. It encodes CASSLEGGANYGYTF.

The CDR3 region has the DNA TGCGCCAGTGGAACTCTGGGAGGGACCGGGGAGCTGTTTTTT. It encodes CASGTLGGTGELFF. The chain couples TRBV5-1 to TRBJ2-2; 7 bases are shared with TRBD2. The CDR3 extends over 14 amino acids. J lost 5 bases, V lost 8 bases, and 9 bases had no gene match. From germline, CDR1 is SGHRS and CDR2 YFSETQ.

The chain combines TRBV19 with TRBJ1-2; D remains unclear. This CDR3 is 15 amino acids long. Germline assignment: CDR1 LNHDA and CDR2 SQIVND (reference sequence). Trimming removed 7 bases from V and 4 bases from J, with 19 bases in between. CDR3 DNA: TGTGCCAGTACCCTAGGTCCTGGGAGAGGCTATGGCTACACCTTC. Translating it yields CASTLGPGRGYGYTF.

This chain connects TRBV19 to TRBJ2-2; 7 bases are a match to TRBD2. This CDR3 contains 19 residues. CDR1 and CDR2 (germline): LNHDA, SQIVND (reference sequence). Trimming cost V 2 bases and J 4 bases; bases outside gene matches: 16. The CDR3 protein is CASSIRASRAGVSTGELFF. The CDR3 DNA reads TGTGCCAGTAGTATAAGGGCCTCACGGGCGGGGGTATCCACCGGGGAGCTGTTTTTT.

The chain recombines TRBV10-3 with TRBJ1-1; a weak D match, TRBD1 (5 bases). The CDR3 length is 14 residues. V was clipped by 7 bases and J by 3 bases, with 15 bases between them. Germline V gives CDR1 ENHRY, CDR2 SYGVKD. As DNA, the CDR3 is TGTGCCATCACCCGAGACAGTATAGACACTGAAGCTTTCTTT. Its translation: CAITRDSIDTEAFF.

V and J are TRBV6-4 and TRBJ2-1; 15 bases are shared with TRBD2. Germline loops: CDR1 MRHNA, CDR2 SNTAGT. CDR3 length equals 15 residues. V was pared by 5 bases and J by 9 bases, with 5 bases of the junction left unmatched. DNA of the CDR3: TGTGCCAGCAGTCAGGGGACTAGCGGGGGGACTGAGCAGTTCTTC. Its protein product is CASSQGTSGGTEQFF.

The chain links TRBV5-4 to TRBJ2-5; D unresolved. The V and J ends lost 0 bases and 2 bases respectively, with 8 bases between them. The CDR3 length is 14 residues. The germline V gene has CDR1 SGHNT and CDR2 YYREEE (reference sequence). The DNA for the CDR3 is TGTGCCAGCAGCTTGGACTCCGTACAAGAGACCCAGTACTTC. Its protein product is CASSLDSVQETQYF.

V usage is TRBV6-4 and J usage is TRBJ1-2; 9 nucleotides agree with TRBD1. Germline V lookup: CDR1 MRHNA, CDR2 SNTAGT. The J segment lost 3 bases and the V segment lost 6 bases, leaving 8 bases of the junction unmatched. The CDR3 has 15 residues. As DNA, the CDR3 is TGTGCCAGCAGCGACCAGACAGGGGGAGACTATGGCTACACCTTC. Translation gives CASSDQTGGDYGYTF.

This sequence joins TRBV12-5 and TRBJ2-7; 8 bases fit TRBD2. There are 15 residues in the CDR3. From germline, CDR1 is LGHNT and CDR2 FRNRAP. Trimming at V came to 5 bases and at J to 5 bases, leaving 11 bases not matched to a gene. For the CDR3, the DNA is TGTGCTAGTGGTCCCTTTTGCGGGGGGCCTCACGAGCAGTACTTC. As protein: CASGPFCGGPHEQYF.

V and J are TRBV11-1 and TRBJ2-3; D may be TRBD1 (6 bases). The CDR3 runs 16 residues. The germline gives CDR1 SGHAT, CDR2 FQDESV (reference sequence). The V and J ends lost 5 bases and 6 bases respectively, with 21 bases between them. The CDR3 here is CASSRNEKGVGDTQYF. CDR3 bases: TGTGCCAGCAGCCGTAACGAGAAGGGGGTTGGGGATACGCAGTATTTT.

The J gene is TRBJ2-7, the V gene TRBV6-5; tentative D call: TRBD2 (7 bases). The CDR3 spans 14 residues. Germline loops: CDR1 MNHEY, CDR2 SVGAGI. V shed 7 bases and J shed 5 bases, with 18 bases lying between them. CDR3 DNA: TGTGCCAGCACCTCTGGGGGGGCGGGCCACGAGCAGTACTTC. Residues: CASTSGGAGHEQYF.

The V call is TRBV2, the J call TRBJ2-5, with D possibly matching TRBD1 (5 bases). CDR1 and CDR2 (germline): SNHLY, FYNNEI. The CDR3 has 13 residues. The V end was cut by 4 bases, the J end by 2 bases, with 8 bases between. CDR3 DNA: TGTGCCAGCAGTGTGGCAGGGCAAGAGACCCAGTACTTC. As protein: CASSVAGQETQYF.

This CDR3 is CASRASSGGELFF. CDR3 in DNA: TGTGCCAGCAGGGCCTCTAGCGGCGGGGAGCTGTTTTTT. The chain is built from TRBV6-1 and TRBJ2-2; TRBD2 matches 7 bases. V gave up 6 bases and J gave up 7 bases; unmatched junction bases: 5. The CDR3 loop spans 13 amino acids. Germline V gene lookup returns CDR1 MNHNS and CDR2 SASEGT.

The count of this clone is one. Other DNA sequences in this specimen translate into the identical CDR3. The chain combines TRBV28 with TRBJ1-1; the D is unclear. The CDR3 length is 12 residues. The germline V and J ends were trimmed by 1 base and 8 bases, with 8 bases remaining between them. From germline, CDR1 is MDHEN and CDR2 SYDVKM. This CDR3 reads CASSLYREEAFF. For the CDR3, the DNA is TGTGCCAGCAGTTTATATAGAGAGGAAGCTTTCTTT.

The V gene is TRBV5-1, the J gene TRBJ1-1; D uncertain. This CDR3 is 17 amino acids long. Germline assignment: CDR1 SGHRS and CDR2 YFSETQ. V shed 4 bases and J shed 0 bases, with 19 bases lying between them. The CDR3 nucleotides are TGCGCCAGCAGCACTCAACGCGCCGGATCTCTGAACACTGAAGCTTTCTTT. Its translation: CASSTQRAGSLNTEAFF.

The CDR3 region is CASSSPRQGGAGELFF. In DNA form, the CDR3 reads TGTGCCAGTAGTTCTCCACGACAGGGAGGTGCCGGGGAGCTGTTTTTT. The chain links TRBV19 to TRBJ2-2; a weak D match, TRBD1 (7 bases). The CDR3 runs 16 residues. Germline V CDR1 and CDR2: LNHDA, SQIVND (reference sequence). The germline V and J ends were trimmed by 5 bases and 6 bases, with 19 bases remaining between them.

The chain couples TRBV5-1 to TRBJ2-7, with no clear D. Germline V CDR1 and CDR2: SGHRS, YFSETQ. The CDR3 spans 15 residues. Trimming left V 0 bases short and J 3 bases short, with 13 bases between. The CDR3 region is CASSLDQASLYEQYF. The CDR3 region has the DNA TGCGCCAGCAGCTTGGATCAGGCCTCACTCTACGAGCAGTACTTC.

The J gene is TRBJ2-3, the V gene TRBV4-2, with D unresolved. Trimming took 0 bases from V and 0 from J, leaving 10 bases between them. CDR1 is LGHNA, CDR2 YNFKEQ, per germline. This CDR3 contains 16 residues. In DNA, the CDR3 is TGTGCCAGCAGCCAAGATCGTGGGATGAGCACAGATACGCAGTATTTT. This sequence encodes CASSQDRGMSTDTQYF.